These T cell receptor beta chains were read from a single sample in a study of regulatory T cells in long-lasting Graves disease. Via MiXCR, TCRdb re-called the multiplex PCR reads, giving one row per CDR3 protein. This table has about 420,000 distinct CDR3 sequences, about 16% appearing once. These data were also reused for a study on T cells in Graves' hyperthyroidism and ophthalmopathy.

The specimen comprised peripheral blood mononuclear cells (PBMCs), sampled at new diagnosis, from a patient treated with antithyroid drugs. Receptors were obtained from a woman under 30 with Graves disease. Each CDR3 is given with its conserved first and last residue. A D gene is named only where the DNA matches it firmly. Clone size is stated in some rows and not others, as once, few, many or a class when expanded.

clone size	V gene	J gene	D gene	CDR3 protein	CDR3 DNA
few	TRBV10-1	TRBJ2-3	TRBD2	CASLGTSGIRRGTQYF	TGCGCCAGCTTGGGAACTAGCGGGATTCGCCGTGGTACGCAGTATTTT
.	TRBV5-1	TRBJ2-5	.	CASSSKGVPQETQYF	TGCGCCAGCAGCTCCAAAGGTGTGCCCCAAGAGACCCAGTACTTC
many	TRBV29-1	TRBJ2-7	TRBD2	CSVGEASGSYEQYF	TGCAGCGTTGGAGAGGCTAGCGGAAGTTACGAGCAGTACTTC
few	TRBV12-5	TRBJ2-1	.	CASAALGGPHGEQFF	TGTGCTAGTGCCGCCCTAGGGGGACCACATGGTGAGCAGTTCTTC
few	TRBV27	TRBJ2-3	TRBD2	CATRISGRFPDTQYF	TGTGCCACCAGAATTAGCGGGAGATTCCCAGATACGCAGTATTTT
.	TRBV20-1	TRBJ2-2	.	CSASGIGFANTGELFF	TGCAGTGCTAGCGGGATAGGCTTCGCGAACACCGGGGAGCTGTTTTTT
many	TRBV30	TRBJ2-7	.	CAWSPGSYEQYF	TGTGCCTGGAGTCCAGGTTCCTACGAGCAGTACTTC
.	TRBV20-1	TRBJ1-2	.	CSAIRQGSNYGYTF	TGCAGTGCTATTAGGCAGGGGAGCAACTATGGCTACACCTTC
.	TRBV20-1	TRBJ2-1	TRBD2	CSASSGRALYEQFF	TGCAGTGCTAGCAGCGGGAGGGCCCTGTATGAGCAGTTCTTC
few	TRBV28	TRBJ1-1	.	CASSPDMTNTEAFF	TGTGCCAGCAGTCCTGACATGACAAACACTGAAGCTTTCTTT
.	TRBV20-1	TRBJ2-1	TRBD2	CSARRLAGGNEQFF	TGCAGTGCTAGAAGGCTAGCGGGAGGGAATGAGCAGTTCTTC
.	TRBV5-1	TRBJ2-7	TRBD2	CASSLPAGTSGSYGYEQYF	TGCGCCAGCAGCCTACCCGCCGGGACTAGCGGGAGTTATGGCTACGAGCAGTACTTC
.	TRBV2	TRBJ2-3	TRBD2	CASRGTSKPTSPFGTQYF	TGTGCCAGCAGGGGGACCTCAAAACCGACTAGCCCTTTTGGTACGCAGTATTTT
many	TRBV24-1	TRBJ2-3	.	CATSDLGPYNTQYF	TGTGCCACCAGTGATCTGGGACCTTATAATACGCAGTATTTT
many	TRBV20-1	TRBJ2-2	.	CSASWTGELFF	TGCAGTGCTAGCTGGACCGGGGAGCTGTTTTTT
many	TRBV7-2	TRBJ2-7	TRBD1	CASSGTGYEQYF	TGTGCCAGCAGCGGGACAGGGTACGAGCAGTACTTC
many	TRBV6-1	TRBJ2-3	TRBD1	CASKMTGTAGTDTQYF	TGTGCCAGCAAGATGACAGGGACGGCTGGCACAGATACGCAGTATTTT
few	TRBV7-3	TRBJ2-5	TRBD2	CASSLNSAGQETQYF	TGTGCCAGCAGCTTAAATTCAGCGGGGCAAGAGACCCAGTACTTC
many	TRBV5-1	TRBJ2-7	TRBD2	CASSLLTSPHEQYF	TGCGCCAGCAGCTTGCTGACTAGCCCCCACGAGCAGTACTTC
.	TRBV6-5	TRBJ1-3	.	CASSYSGQMPSGNTIYF	TGTGCCAGCAGTTACTCGGGGCAGATGCCCTCTGGAAACACCATATATTTT
many	TRBV5-5	TRBJ2-5	TRBD1	CASSLVVTGRETQYF	TGTGCCAGCAGCTTGGTGGTGACAGGGCGAGAGACCCAGTACTTC
many	TRBV27	TRBJ2-1	.	CASSSVGEQFF	TGTGCCAGCAGTTCGGTCGGTGAGCAGTTCTTC
.	TRBV5-1	TRBJ2-2	.	CASSPDAGYSTGELFF	TGCGCCAGCAGCCCTGATGCGGGGTATAGCACCGGGGAGCTGTTTTTT
many	TRBV7-2	TRBJ1-1	.	CASSLVGISSEAFF	TGTGCCAGCAGCTTAGTGGGGATTTCGTCTGAAGCTTTCTTT
.	TRBV11-2	TRBJ2-5	.	CASSLGRLEDGGETQYF	TGTGCCAGTAGCTTAGGTCGACTAGAGGATGGGGGGGAGACCCAGTACTTC
many	TRBV27	TRBJ2-7	.	CASSLEGVASYEQYF	TGTGCCAGCAGCCTAGAGGGTGTAGCCTCCTACGAGCAGTACTTC
many	TRBV7-6	TRBJ2-3	.	CASSFLGTSVTDTQYF	TGTGCCAGCAGCTTCCTGGGGACAAGCGTTACAGATACGCAGTATTTT
once	TRBV6-9	TRBJ1-6	.	CASSYSGVGGNNSPLHF	TGTGCCAGCAGTTACTCCGGGGTGGGGGGGAATAATTCACCCCTCCACTTT
many	TRBV7-2	TRBJ2-7	TRBD2	CASSPSGSEVYEQYF	TGTGCCAGCAGCCCCAGCGGGAGTGAAGTCTACGAGCAGTACTTC
many	TRBV7-2	TRBJ2-5	TRBD2	CASSLGGTSGRAETQYF	TGTGCCAGCAGCTTAGGAGGGACTAGCGGGAGGGCGGAGACCCAGTACTTC
many	TRBV7-9	TRBJ2-3	.	CASSLVEGVSERRAYTQYF	TGTGCCAGCAGCTTAGTAGAGGGGGTTTCGGAACGGAGGGCCTATACGCAGTATTTT
many	TRBV5-1	TRBJ1-6	.	CASSLRSMDRPENSPLHF	TGCGCCAGCAGCTTGAGAAGTATGGACCGGCCGGAAAATTCACCCCTCCACTTT
many	TRBV12-3/TRBV12-4	TRBJ2-1	TRBD2	CASSFASGTSAYNEQFF	TGTGCCAGCAGTTTCGCGTCCGGGACTAGCGCGTACAATGAGCAGTTCTTC
.	TRBV12-3/TRBV12-4	TRBJ2-7	TRBD2	CASSLSRLAGGPYEQYF	TGTGCCAGCAGTTTGAGTCGACTAGCGGGAGGGCCCTACGAGCAGTACTTC
few	TRBV6-9	TRBJ2-2	.	CASSYPVWGTGELFF	TGTGCCAGCAGTTACCCGGTGTGGGGTACCGGGGAGCTGTTTTTT
many	TRBV7-2	TRBJ2-7	TRBD2	CASSYLAGGEQYF	TGTGCCAGCAGCTACCTAGCGGGAGGTGAGCAGTACTTC
many	TRBV20-1	TRBJ2-1	.	CSARDLGIVEQFF	TGCAGTGCTAGAGATCTCGGGATCGTTGAGCAGTTCTTC
few	TRBV15	TRBJ1-2	.	CATSREVLANYGYTF	TGTGCCACCAGCAGAGAAGTTCTAGCTAACTATGGCTACACCTTC
many	TRBV11-3	TRBJ2-3	TRBD2	CASSLRGRAFGDTQYF	TGTGCCAGCAGCTTACGTGGGAGGGCCTTTGGAGATACGCAGTATTTT
few	TRBV12-3/TRBV12-4	TRBJ1-2	.	CASSLSFPNYGYTF	TGTGCCAGCAGTTTAAGCTTCCCTAACTATGGCTACACCTTC
.	TRBV19	TRBJ2-1	TRBD2	CASSIDLGLAGGSYNEQFF	TGTGCCAGTAGTATAGATCTGGGACTAGCGGGGGGCTCCTACAATGAGCAGTTCTTC
few	TRBV25-1	TRBJ2-1	TRBD2	CASSETGRASGRLYEQFF	TGTGCCAGCAGTGAAACCGGGAGGGCTAGCGGGAGGCTCTATGAGCAGTTCTTC
.	TRBV5-1	TRBJ2-3	TRBD2	CASSLALAGGPSTDPQYF	TGCGCCAGCAGCTTGGCCCTAGCGGGAGGGCCTAGCACAGATCCGCAGTACTTT
many	TRBV12-3/TRBV12-4	TRBJ2-1	.	CASSRRDGLGGRGQFF	TGTGCCAGCAGCAGGAGAGATGGGCTAGGGGGTAGGGGGCAGTTCTTC
.	TRBV5-4	TRBJ2-2	.	CASSSKERTGELFF	TGTGCCAGCAGCTCCAAAGAGAGAACCGGGGAGCTGTTTTTT
.	TRBV27	TRBJ2-1	TRBD1	CASSLSNPTGGPSSGKRNEQFF	TGTGCCAGCAGTTTATCGAATCCGACAGGGGGCCCGAGTAGCGGGAAGAGGAATGAGCAGTTCTTC
.	TRBV29-1	TRBJ2-2	TRBD2	CSVEGGPGTGELFF	TGCAGCGTGGAGGGAGGGCCGGGCACCGGGGAGCTGTTTTTT
.	TRBV6-2/TRBV6-3	TRBJ2-7	.	CASSRAPVGPYEQYF	TGTGCCAGCAGCCGCGCGCCTGTGGGACCCTACGAGCAGTACTTC